Sequencing of this T cell receptor beta chain was carried out in a study of Ad26.COV2.S vaccination and SARS-CoV-2 variants. Study-wide context: Intramuscular Ad26.COV2.S at 5x10^10 or 1x10^11 viral particles. Study-level points and caveats: Reported findings describe substantial breadth in spike-specific CD8+ and CD4+ T cell responses following vaccination.

The table came from immunoSEQ multiplex PCR; TCRdb's copy has only in-frame clones and leaves some out. The sample records about 350,000 clones, about 85% being singletons. Germline V lookup: CDR1 MNHEY, CDR2 SMNVEV (reference sequence). Between the trimmed V and J ends, which lost 3 bases and 5 bases, there was a span of 13 bases. This CDR3 has 14 amino acids. Treatment meaning: roughly 20 received Ad26.COV2.S at low or high dose, single or two shots; five or six received placebo; per-sample allocation not given. Sampling took place 63 days after the first vaccine or placebo injection. With regard to this clone: What it binds is not known.

The sample in question was peripheral blood, obtained in a trial of Ad26.COV2.S vaccine versus placebo. The chain combines TRBV27 with TRBJ2-5; D is possibly TRBD2 (5 bases). This clonotype was sampled from a person between 18 and 60 years old who received the Ad26.COV2.S COVID-19 vaccine or a placebo. CDR3 protein: CASSFPGGEETQYF. CDR3 DNA: TGTGCCAGCAGTTTCCCCGGTGGGGAGGAGACCCAGTACTTC.